The 28 T cell receptor beta chains given below trace back to one sample, sequenced in a study of CD8 T cells in ankylosing spondylitis. TCRdb called the 5' RACE reads again in MiXCR, with one record for every CDR3 protein. The table has 300,000 to 350,000 distinct CDR3 sequences, 11% seen once. The sample consisted of blood, either unsorted or a sorted T cell fraction (not recorded which). Receptor source: a female donor with ankylosing spondylitis or in good health (not recorded which).

The genes are TRBV12-3 or TRBV12-4 and TRBJ2-3; unclear D gene. With 1 base removed from V and 6 bases from J, the gap between germline ends came to 17 bases. This CDR3 is 16 amino acids long. This CDR3 is CASSLVAGPDTDTQYF. CDR3 bases: TGTGCCAGCAGTTTAGTGGCAGGCCCAGATACCGATACGCAGTATTTT.

This clonotype showed up just a few times. V is TRBV12-3 or TRBV12-4 and J is TRBJ1-5; 10 positions agree with TRBD1. The CDR3 contains 14 residues. The V gene end was trimmed by 5 bases and the J gene end by 5 bases; junction bases not matched to a gene: 3. The CDR3 DNA sequence: TGTGCCAGCAGTCCGACAGGGGGCCATCAGCCCCAGCATTTT. As protein: CASSPTGGHQPQHF.

This clonotype was seen repeatedly, ten times or more. V is TRBV9 and J is TRBJ1-1; D remains ambiguous. The germline V gene has CDR1 SGDLS and CDR2 YYNGEE. The CDR3 extends over 15 amino acids. Trimming stripped 0 bases from V and 0 bases from J, with 9 bases between. CDR3 in amino acids: CASSVDGVVNTEAFF. The CDR3 DNA follows: TGTGCCAGCAGCGTAGACGGGGTGGTGAACACTGAAGCTTTCTTT.

In this sample, this clonotype turned up many times. The chain uses TRBV12-3 or TRBV12-4 and TRBJ2-7; D gene ambiguous. The CDR3 has 14 amino acids. V gave up 2 bases and J gave up 6 bases, with 14 bases separating them. CDR3 DNA: TGTGCCAGCAGTTTATGTCAGAAGGATTGCGAGCAGTACTTC. Translating it yields CASSLCQKDCEQYF.

The table lists this clonotype with many counts. The chain combines TRBV3-1 with TRBJ2-1; the D gene is possibly TRBD2 (5 bases). The CDR3 totals 16 residues. Per germline, CDR1 LGHDT and CDR2 YNNKEL (reference sequence). Trimming removed 0 bases at V and 0 bases at J, with 9 bases between. The CDR3 loop reads CASSQDLTSSYNEQFF. CDR3 DNA sequence: TGTGCCAGCAGCCAAGATCTCACTAGCTCCTACAATGAGCAGTTCTTC.

Comments on this clonotype: The junction departs from germline at one end; a sequencing error may be responsible. This sequence joins TRBV30 and TRBJ2-6; D is perhaps TRBD1 (6 bases). The CDR3 is 16 residues long. The germline CDR1 and CDR2 sequences are GTSNPN and SVGIG (reference sequence). The CDR3 DNA sequence: TGTGCCTGGAAGAAGCCAGGGGCGTCTGGGGCCAACGTCCAGACTTTC. It is translated as CAWKKPGASGANVQTF.

This clonotype was detected many times. The chain uses TRBV4-2 and TRBJ1-5; TRBD1 agrees at 7 bases. The CDR3 is 16 residues long. The ends lost 0 bases at V and 7 bases at J; junction bases unmatched: 9. CDR1 LGHNA and CDR2 YNFKEQ come from the germline V gene. CDR3 DNA: TGTGCCAGCAGCCAAGATTCCCAAGGGGGCTGGCAGCCCCAGCATTTT. It codes for CASSQDSQGGWQPQHF.

This clonotype appeared many times. This chain links TRBV5-1 with TRBJ2-1, with D perhaps given as TRBD1 or TRBD2 (5 bases each). CDR3 size: 12 residues. The V gene lost 3 bases and the J gene lost 8 bases, with 9 bases spanning the gap. Looked up from germline, CDR1 is SGHRS and CDR2 is YFSETQ. In DNA, the CDR3 is TGCGCCAGCAGCTCTGGGGACGATGAGCAGTTCTTC. This codes for CASSSGDDEQFF.

The sample holds a few counts of this clonotype. V gene TRBV4-1 combines with J gene TRBJ2-1, with D hard to call. This CDR3 has 14 amino acids. From germline, CDR1 is MGHRA and CDR2 YSYEKL. The V gene lost 0 bases and the J gene lost 8 bases, with 11 bases spanning the gap. The CDR3 region has the DNA TGCGCCAGCAGCCAAGATGAGTGGGGATATGAGCAGTTCTTC. Amino acid sequence: CASSQDEWGYEQFF.

This clonotype showed up many times. The chain employs TRBV29-1 and TRBJ1-3, with D uncertain. The CDR3 totals 15 residues. With 0 bases removed from V and 0 bases from J, the gap between germline ends came to 9 bases. Per the germline V gene, CDR1 is SQVTM and CDR2 is ANQGSEA. The CDR3 DNA sequence: TGCAGCGTTGAAGATCCCGGACGCTCTGGAAACACCATATATTTT. Protein sequence: CSVEDPGRSGNTIYF.

This clonotype was observed a few times. The V gene is TRBV7-9, the J gene TRBJ1-2; 7 nucleotides agree with TRBD1. Germline V CDR1 and CDR2: SEHNR, FQNEAQ (reference sequence). The CDR3 is 12 residues long. The trim removed 6 bases at V and 8 bases at J, leaving 6 bases unmatched. Written as DNA, the CDR3 is TGTGCCAGCAGTCTCGACAGGGAGGGCTACACCTTC. Protein product: CASSLDREGYTF. Drawing the rest from reference TRBV7-9 and TRBJ1-2, the complete variable domain is DTGVSQNPRHKITKRGQNVTFRCDPISEHNRLYWYRQTLGQGPEFLTYFQNEAQLEKSRLLSDRFSAERPKGSFSTLEIQRTEQGDSAMYLCASSLDREGYTFGSGTRLTVV.

This clonotype appeared many times. This rearrangement joins TRBV5-1 to TRBJ2-3; the D is unclear. CDR1 and CDR2 (germline): SGHRS, YFSETQ. Trimming shortened V by 7 bases and J by 2 bases, and 11 bases separated the two germline ends. The CDR3 totals 13 residues. The CDR3 here is CASAGISTDTQYF. The CDR3 DNA is TGCGCCAGCGCCGGAATCTCCACAGATACGCAGTATTTT.

This sequence joins TRBV7-9 and TRBJ2-7; D call uncertain. The length of the CDR3 is 15 residues. The germline V gene encodes CDR1 SEHNR and CDR2 FQNEAQ (reference sequence). The V end lost 1 base, the J end lost 2 bases, and 12 bases lay between the germline ends. CDR3 DNA sequence: TGTGCCAGCAGCTTAGTCCCACCCTCCGCCTACGAGCAGTACTTC. Residues: CASSLVPPSAYEQYF. Variable domain in full (rest from reference TRBV7-9 and TRBJ2-7): DTGVSQNPRHKITKRGQNVTFRCDPISEHNRLYWYRQTLGQGPEFLTYFQNEAQLEKSRLLSDRFSAERPKGSFSTLEIQRTEQGDSAMYLCASSLVPPSAYEQYFGPGTRLTVT.

Regarding this clonotype: This may be a read error: a much more frequent sequence differs by one nucleotide. The V gene is TRBV6-2 or TRBV6-3, the J gene TRBJ2-3, with D tentatively TRBD2 (5 bases). Germline CDR1 reads MNHEY; CDR2 reads SVGEGT. CDR3 size: 15 residues. The CDR3 bases are TGTGCCAGCGGTTACTCGGGTAGCGGCACAGATACGCAGTATTTT. It codes for CASGYSGSGTDTQYF.

The chain combines TRBV20-1 with TRBJ2-1; D call uncertain. Germline V lookup: CDR1 DFQATT, CDR2 SNEGSKA (reference sequence). The CDR3 is made up of 12 amino acids. V was trimmed by 1 base and J by 7 bases, leaving 8 bases between them. CDR3 region: CSARAKSNEQFF. For the CDR3, the DNA is TGCAGTGCTAGAGCTAAGTCAAATGAGCAGTTCTTC.

This rearrangement joins TRBV5-1 to TRBJ1-4; D ambiguous. Germline CDR1 reads SGHRS; CDR2 reads YFSETQ. The CDR3 consists of 13 residues. V dropped 1 base and J dropped 7 bases, with 8 bases sitting between them. CDR3 loop: CASSLQPGEKLFF. CDR3 in DNA: TGCGCCAGCAGCTTGCAGCCTGGTGAAAAACTGTTTTTT.

In its sample, this clonotype was seen many times. This chain joins TRBV29-1 and TRBJ2-5; TRBD1 is a possible D gene (5 bases). The CDR3 loop spans 13 amino acids. With 3 bases removed from V and 4 bases from J, the gap between germline ends came to 12 bases. The germline V gene has CDR1 SQVTM and CDR2 ANQGSEA. The CDR3 here is CSVDIGQGETQYF. Here the CDR3 DNA reads TGCAGCGTTGATATAGGACAAGGAGAGACCCAGTACTTC.

This clonotype occurred many times. The chain combines TRBV29-1 with TRBJ1-2; TRBD1 aligns across 8 bases. J was trimmed by 2 bases and V by 1 base; bases with no gene match: 3. From germline, CDR1 is SQVTM and CDR2 ANQGSEA. This CDR3 has 14 residues. The CDR3 is CSVEAGGRNYGYTF. The CDR3 nucleotides read TGCAGCGTTGAAGCAGGGGGCAGGAACTATGGCTACACCTTC.

This clonotype occurred a few times. The rearrangement joins TRBV7-2 to TRBJ2-1, with TRBD1 matching 12 bases. The CDR3 runs to 15 residues. Germline trimming cut 2 bases from V and 6 bases from J; bases unmatched to any gene: 2. CDR1 SGHTA and CDR2 FQGNSA come from the germline V gene. The CDR3 spells CASSLWGQGANEQFF. The CDR3 DNA reads as TGTGCCAGCAGCTTATGGGGACAGGGGGCCAATGAGCAGTTCTTC.

This clonotype appeared many times. This chain joins TRBV20-1 and TRBJ2-1, with D possibly matching TRBD2 (5 bases). CDR3 length: 13 residues. The V end was cut by 2 bases, the J end by 7 bases, with 12 bases between. The V gene's germline CDR1 is DFQATT and CDR2 SNEGSKA (reference sequence). The DNA of the CDR3 is TGCAGTGCTAGACCCTCGAGGGAGAATGAGCAGTTCTTC. It yields the protein CSARPSRENEQFF.

As concerns this clonotype: This may be a read error: a much more frequent sequence differs by one nucleotide. This chain links TRBV3-1 with TRBJ1-2; tentatively, D is TRBD1 (5 bases). Germline V lookup: CDR1 LGHDT, CDR2 YNNKEL (reference sequence). The length of the CDR3 is 18 residues. CDR3 amino acids: CACSHRVRDRWSNYGYTF. The CDR3 region has the DNA TGTGCCTGCAGTCACCGGGTCAGGGATCGATGGTCTAACTATGGCTACACCTTC.

This clonotype was observed many times. The rearrangement uses TRBV11-2 and TRBJ2-7, with D unclear. The length of the CDR3 is 13 residues. Germline CDR1 reads SGHAT; CDR2 reads FQNNGV. V dropped 0 bases and J dropped 6 bases, with 9 bases sitting between them. The CDR3 DNA follows: TGTGCCAGCAGCTTAGACAGGTCTTCCGAGCAGTACTTC. It encodes CASSLDRSSEQYF.

This clonotype was seen repeatedly, ten times or more. This rearrangement joins TRBV7-2 to TRBJ2-6, with D maybe TRBD1 (5 bases). The V gene lost 7 bases and the J gene lost 1 base, with 14 bases spanning the gap. Germline CDR1 reads SGHTA; CDR2 reads FQGNSA. This CDR3 is 16 amino acids long. CDR3 coding DNA: TGTGCCAGCATACCTCGAAGGGGATCTGGGGCCAACGTCCTGACTTTC. It encodes CASIPRRGSGANVLTF.

Ten or more counts support this clonotype. The chain uses TRBV7-3 and TRBJ2-2; D is possibly TRBD2 (6 bases). The CDR3 consists of 15 residues. The V gene's germline CDR1 is SGHTA and CDR2 FQGTGA. V lost 2 bases and J lost 0, with 7 bases in between. DNA of the CDR3: TGTGCCAGCAGCTTAGCGGGGTCGAACACCGGGGAGCTGTTTTTT. It encodes CASSLAGSNTGELFF.

The table lists this clonotype with many counts. This chain connects TRBV10-3 to TRBJ2-3, with a weak D call TRBD2 (6 bases). Germline V lookup: CDR1 ENHRY, CDR2 SYGVKD. V gave up 2 bases and J gave up 6 bases, with 21 bases separating them. The CDR3 contains 17 residues. CDR3 sequence: CAISEPGGGLLPDTQYF. The CDR3 coding sequence is TGTGCCATCAGTGAGCCCGGGGGAGGCCTACTACCCGATACGCAGTATTTT.

This clonotype has a handful of counts. The genes are TRBV20-1 and TRBJ1-5, with 9 nucleotides matching TRBD1. Per the germline V gene, CDR1 is DFQATT and CDR2 is SNEGSKA (reference sequence). The CDR3 is 14 amino acids. Trimming at V came to 3 bases and at J to 4 bases, leaving 4 bases not matched to a gene. DNA for the CDR3: TGCAGTGCTAGGGTGACAGGGGGGAATCAGCCCCAGCATTTT. Translated, it gives CSARVTGGNQPQHF.

In this sample, this clonotype turned up a few times. The chain combines TRBV27 with TRBJ2-3; maybe TRBD2 (5 bases). Germline CDR1 is MNHEY and CDR2 is SMNVEV (reference sequence). The V end was cut by 4 bases, the J end by 3 bases, with 14 bases between. The CDR3 consists of 15 residues. The DNA for the CDR3 is TGTGCCAGCAGTTGGCGTCCTAGAGGGACAGATACGCAGTATTTT. It specifies CASSWRPRGTDTQYF.

This clonotype was recorded at least ten times. The chain is built from TRBV20-1 and TRBJ2-1; D call uncertain. This CDR3 region has 11 residues. V gave up 6 bases and J gave up 9 bases, with 12 bases separating them. Germline V lookup: CDR1 DFQATT, CDR2 SNEGSKA (reference sequence). This CDR3 reads CSAPRLSEQFF. Written as DNA, the CDR3 is TGCAGTGCCCCGCGGCTGTCTGAGCAGTTCTTC.